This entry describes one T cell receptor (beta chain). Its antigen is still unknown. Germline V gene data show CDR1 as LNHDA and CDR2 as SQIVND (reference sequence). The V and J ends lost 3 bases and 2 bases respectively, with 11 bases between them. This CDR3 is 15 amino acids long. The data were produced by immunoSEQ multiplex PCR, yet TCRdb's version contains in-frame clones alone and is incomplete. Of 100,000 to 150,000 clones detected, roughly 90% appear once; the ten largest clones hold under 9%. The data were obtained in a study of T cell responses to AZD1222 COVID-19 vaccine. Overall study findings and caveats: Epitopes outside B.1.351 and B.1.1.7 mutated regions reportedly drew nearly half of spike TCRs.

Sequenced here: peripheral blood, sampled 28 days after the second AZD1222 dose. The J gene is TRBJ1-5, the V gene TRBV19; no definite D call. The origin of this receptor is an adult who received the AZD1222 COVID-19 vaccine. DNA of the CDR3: TGTGCCAGTAGTATTCCATCGCTTGGCAATCAGCCCCAGCATTTT. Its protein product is CASSIPSLGNQPQHF. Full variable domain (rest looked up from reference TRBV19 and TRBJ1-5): DGGITQSPKYLFRKEGQNVTLSCEQNLNHDAMYWYRQDPGQGLRLIYYSQIVNDFQKGDIAEGYSVSREKKESFPLTVTSAQKNPTAFYLCASSIPSLGNQPQHFGDGTRLSIL.